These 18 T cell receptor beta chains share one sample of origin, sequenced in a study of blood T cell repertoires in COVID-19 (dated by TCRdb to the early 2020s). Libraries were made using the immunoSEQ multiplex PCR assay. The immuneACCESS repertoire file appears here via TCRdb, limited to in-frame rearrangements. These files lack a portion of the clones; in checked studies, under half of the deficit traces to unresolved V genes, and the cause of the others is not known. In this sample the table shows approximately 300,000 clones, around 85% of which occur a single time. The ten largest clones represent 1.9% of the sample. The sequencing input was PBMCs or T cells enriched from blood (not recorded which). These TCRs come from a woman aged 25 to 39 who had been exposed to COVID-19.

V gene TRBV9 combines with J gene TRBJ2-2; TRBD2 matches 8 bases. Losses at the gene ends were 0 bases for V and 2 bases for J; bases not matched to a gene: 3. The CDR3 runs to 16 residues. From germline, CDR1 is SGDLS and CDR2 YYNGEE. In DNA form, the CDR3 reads TGTGCCAGCAGCGTAGGGCTAGCGGGCAACACCGGGGAGCTGTTTTTT. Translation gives CASSVGLAGNTGELFF.

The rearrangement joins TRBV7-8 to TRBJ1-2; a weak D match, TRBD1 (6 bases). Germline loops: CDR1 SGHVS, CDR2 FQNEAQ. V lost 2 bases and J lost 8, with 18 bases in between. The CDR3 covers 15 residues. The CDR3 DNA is TGTGCCAGCAGCTTACAGGACAGCGGTATTTACGGCTACACCTTC. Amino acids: CASSLQDSGIYGYTF.

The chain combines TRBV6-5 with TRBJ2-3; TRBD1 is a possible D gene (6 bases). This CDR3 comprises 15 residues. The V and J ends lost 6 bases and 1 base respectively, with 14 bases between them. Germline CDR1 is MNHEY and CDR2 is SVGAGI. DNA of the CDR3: TGTGCCAGCAGGATCGGGACAAGTCGCACAGATACGCAGTATTTT. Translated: CASRIGTSRTDTQYF.

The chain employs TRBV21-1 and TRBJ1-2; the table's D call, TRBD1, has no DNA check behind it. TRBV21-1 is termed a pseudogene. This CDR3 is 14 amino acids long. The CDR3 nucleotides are TGTGCCAGCAGCGAATCCCAGGAAGGATATGGCTACACCTTC. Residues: CASSESQEGYGYTF.

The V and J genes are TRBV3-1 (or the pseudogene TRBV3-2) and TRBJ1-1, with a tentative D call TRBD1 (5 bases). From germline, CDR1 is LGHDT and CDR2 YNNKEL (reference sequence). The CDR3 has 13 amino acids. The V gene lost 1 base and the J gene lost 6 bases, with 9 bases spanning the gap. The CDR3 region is CASSQGRGSEAFF. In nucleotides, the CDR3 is TGTGCCAGCAGCCAAGGGAGGGGTTCTGAAGCTTTCTTT.

This CDR3 is CASSAAAGYGYTF. For the CDR3, the DNA is TGTGCCAGCAGTGCAGCCGCGGGTTATGGCTACACCTTC. The chain has TRBV2 and TRBJ1-2; unclear D gene. The CDR3 has 13 amino acids. Germline V lookup: CDR1 SNHLY, CDR2 FYNNEI. V dropped 4 bases and J dropped 5 bases, with 11 bases sitting between them.

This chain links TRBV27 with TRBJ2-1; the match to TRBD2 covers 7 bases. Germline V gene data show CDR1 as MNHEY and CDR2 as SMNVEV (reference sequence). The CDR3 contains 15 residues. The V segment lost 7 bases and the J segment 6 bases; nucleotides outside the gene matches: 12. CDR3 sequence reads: CASNFGRRPSNEQFF. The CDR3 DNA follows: TGTGCCAGCAATTTCGGGAGGCGGCCCAGCAATGAGCAGTTCTTC.

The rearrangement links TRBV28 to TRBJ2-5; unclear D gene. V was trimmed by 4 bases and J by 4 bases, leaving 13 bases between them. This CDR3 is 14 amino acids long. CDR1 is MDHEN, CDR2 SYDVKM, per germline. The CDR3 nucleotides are TGTGCCAGCAGTTCCCCCTCACATCGAGAGACCCAGTACTTC. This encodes CASSSPSHRETQYF.

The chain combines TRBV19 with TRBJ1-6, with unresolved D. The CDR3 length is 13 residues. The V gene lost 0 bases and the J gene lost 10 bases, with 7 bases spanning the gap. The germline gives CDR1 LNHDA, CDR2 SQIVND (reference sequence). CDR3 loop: CASSIDQRSPLHF. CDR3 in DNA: TGTGCCAGTAGTATAGATCAGCGATCACCCCTCCACTTT.

The CDR3 spells CATGTALNEQFF. CDR3 DNA: TGTGCCACCGGGACAGCCCTTAATGAGCAGTTCTTC. This chain connects TRBV28 to TRBJ2-1; 7 bases line up with TRBD1. CDR3 length: 12 amino acids. J lost 7 bases, V lost 10 bases, and 7 bases had no gene match. Germline V gives CDR1 MDHEN, CDR2 SYDVKM.

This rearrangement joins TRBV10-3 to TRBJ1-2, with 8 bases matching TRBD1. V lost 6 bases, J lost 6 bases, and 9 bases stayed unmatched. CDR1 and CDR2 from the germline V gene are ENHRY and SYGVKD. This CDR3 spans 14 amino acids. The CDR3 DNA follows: TGTGCCATCAGCGAGGGGCAGGGGGCGGATGGCTACACCTTC. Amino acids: CAISEGQGADGYTF.

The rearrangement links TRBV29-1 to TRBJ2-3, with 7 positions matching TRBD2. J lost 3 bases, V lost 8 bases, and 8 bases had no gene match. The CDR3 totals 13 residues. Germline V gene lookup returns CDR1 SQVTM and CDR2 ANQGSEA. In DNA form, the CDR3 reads TGCAGCATTGGGATGGGGGGGACAGATACGCAGTATTTT. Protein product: CSIGMGGTDTQYF.

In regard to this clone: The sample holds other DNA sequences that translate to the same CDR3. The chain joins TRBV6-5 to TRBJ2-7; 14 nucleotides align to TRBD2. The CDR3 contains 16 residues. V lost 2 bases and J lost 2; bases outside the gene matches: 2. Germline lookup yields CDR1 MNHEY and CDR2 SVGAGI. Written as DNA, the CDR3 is TGTGCCAGCAGTTACGGGACTAGCGGGGGAGCCTACGAGCAGTACTTC. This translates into CASSYGTSGGAYEQYF.

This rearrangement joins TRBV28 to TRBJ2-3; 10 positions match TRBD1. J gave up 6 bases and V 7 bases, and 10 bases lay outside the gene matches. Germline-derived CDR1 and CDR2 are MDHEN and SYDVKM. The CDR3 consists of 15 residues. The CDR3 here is CASTTGGQGKDTQYF. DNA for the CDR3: TGTGCCAGCACTACCGGGGGACAGGGGAAGGATACGCAGTATTTT.

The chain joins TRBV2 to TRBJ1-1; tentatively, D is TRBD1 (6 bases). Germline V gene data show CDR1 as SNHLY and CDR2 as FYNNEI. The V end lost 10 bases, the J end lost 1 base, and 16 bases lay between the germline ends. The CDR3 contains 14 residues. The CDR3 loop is CATLGMGQNTEAFF. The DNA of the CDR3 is TGTGCCACGTTGGGAATGGGACAGAACACTGAAGCTTTCTTT.

Here the CDR3 DNA reads TGTGCCAGCGCCCCTTCGGGTGTCCATAATTCACCCCTCCACTTT. It specifies CASAPSGVHNSPLHF. The chain uses TRBV18 and TRBJ1-6; D ambiguous. The ends were cut back, 8 bases at V and 5 bases at J, with 16 bases in the middle. CDR1 and CDR2 (germline): KGHSH, LQKENI. This CDR3 is 15 amino acids long.

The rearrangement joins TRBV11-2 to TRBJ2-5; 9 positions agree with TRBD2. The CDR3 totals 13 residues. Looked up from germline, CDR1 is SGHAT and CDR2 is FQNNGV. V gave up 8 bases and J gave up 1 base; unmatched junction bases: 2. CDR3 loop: CASGTSRQETQYF. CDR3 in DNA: TGTGCCAGCGGGACTAGCCGCCAAGAGACCCAGTACTTC.

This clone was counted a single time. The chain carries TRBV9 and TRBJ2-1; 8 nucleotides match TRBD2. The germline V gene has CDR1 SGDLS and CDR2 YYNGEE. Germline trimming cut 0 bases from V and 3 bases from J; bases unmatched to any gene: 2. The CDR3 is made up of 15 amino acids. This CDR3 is CASSVDSGNYNEQFF. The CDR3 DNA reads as TGTGCCAGCAGCGTAGATAGCGGGAACTACAATGAGCAGTTCTTC.